This T cell receptor beta chain was captured by sequencing in a study of blood T cell repertoires in COVID-19. Study-wide context: PBMCs, B-cell-depleted T cells, or T cells were the source of the cDNA or gDNA that made up the material.

Germline V gene sequence: CDR1 MDHEN, CDR2 SYDVKM. This CDR3 is 12 amino acids long. Trimming pared 5 bases from V and 10 bases from J, leaving 12 bases between. Authors' analysis steps: The assay estimated nucleated cells by amplifying reference gene primers. Produced via immunoSEQ multiplex PCR; TCRdb's table is partial and in-frame only. Clone size and V and J calls were adopted from that table, with D and trimming inferred from the DNA. Among around 56,000 clones listed, around 93% were seen once. The rearrangement joins TRBV28 to TRBJ2-1; D possibly corresponds to TRBD2 (7 bases). This TCR was recovered from a woman aged 60 to 75 with active or convalescent COVID-19. Sequenced material: peripheral blood. The DNA of the CDR3 is TGTGCCAGCAGTAAGAGGGGGGGGGAGCAGTTCTTC. Amino acids: CASSKRGGEQFF.